The 32 T cell receptor beta chains below all came from one sample that was sequenced in a study of T cell responses to AZD1222 COVID-19 vaccine. Assay used: immunoSEQ multiplex PCR; TCRdb lists only in-frame clones, some missing. The sample contains about 160,000 clones, roughly nine tenths of which appear only once. The sequenced sample was peripheral blood, obtained on day 0 of AZD1222 vaccination. These receptors all stem from an adult in good health.

The V call is TRBV30, the J call TRBJ1-6; D might be TRBD1 (6 bases). V shed 5 bases and J shed 9 bases, with 14 bases lying between them. Germline lookup yields CDR1 GTSNPN and CDR2 SVGIG (reference sequence). The CDR3 extends over 13 amino acids. Here the CDR3 DNA reads TGTGCCTGGGGGCGGGGGCTTAGTTCACCCCTCCACTTT. Protein: CAWGRGLSSPLHF.

The chain carries TRBV27 and TRBJ1-5; D is perhaps TRBD1 (5 bases). Germline V gives CDR1 MNHEY, CDR2 SMNVEV (reference sequence). V lost 5 bases, J lost 1 base, and 15 bases lay in between. The CDR3 runs to 16 residues. For the CDR3, the DNA is TGTGCCAGCAGTCCGTCCCTGGGGGAAAGCAATCAGCCCCAGCATTTT. It is translated as CASSPSLGESNQPQHF.

The genes are TRBV5-1 and TRBJ1-6; 9 bases fit TRBD1. The germline V gene encodes CDR1 SGHRS and CDR2 YFSETQ. The CDR3 length is 16 residues. The V and J ends lost 3 bases and 2 bases, in that order; junction bases with no gene match: 3. The CDR3 DNA is TGCGCCAGCAGCTCGACAGGGGGACCCTATAATTCACCCCTCCACTTT. The encoded protein is CASSSTGGPYNSPLHF.

V is TRBV24-1 and J is TRBJ2-3, with D maybe TRBD1 (6 bases). V gave up 4 bases and J gave up 2 bases, with 21 bases separating them. The CDR3 extends over 18 amino acids. Germline lookup yields CDR1 KGHDR and CDR2 SFDVKD. CDR3 nucleotide sequence: TGTGCCACCAGTGACCTGAAAACCGGGACAATTTACACAGATACGCAGTATTTT. Translated: CATSDLKTGTIYTDTQYF.

The V call is TRBV7-6, the J call TRBJ2-1, with TRBD2 as a possible D gene (5 bases). The CDR3 runs 13 residues. V lost 0 bases and J lost 10, with 10 bases in between. Germline V gene lookup returns CDR1 SGHVS and CDR2 FNYEAQ. CDR3 residues: CASSLAAGGEQFF. Here the CDR3 DNA reads TGTGCCAGCAGCTTAGCGGCGGGCGGAGAGCAGTTCTTC.

The J gene is TRBJ1-1, the V gene TRBV15; D might be TRBD1 (6 bases). The CDR3 totals 15 residues. Germline loops: CDR1 LNHNV, CDR2 YYDKDF (reference sequence). Trimming cost V 5 bases and J 2 bases, with 15 bases left between them. CDR3 sequence: CATSADGQFNTEAFF. In DNA, the CDR3 is TGTGCCACCAGCGCCGACGGACAGTTTAACACTGAAGCTTTCTTT.

The rearrangement links TRBV12-3 or TRBV12-4 to TRBJ1-6, with D maybe TRBD1 (5 bases). The CDR3 contains 12 residues. V lost 10 bases, J lost 9 bases, and 13 bases lay in between. As DNA, the CDR3 is TGTGCCACCGCAGGGTCCCCTTCACCCCTCCACTTT. This translates into CATAGSPSPLHF.

V gene TRBV5-8 combines with J gene TRBJ2-7; D gene uncertain. Germline-derived CDR1 and CDR2 are SGHTS and YDEGEE. The V and J ends lost 1 base and 6 bases respectively, with 8 bases between them. There are 12 residues in the CDR3. The CDR3 DNA reads as TGTGCCAGCAGCTTGAACCCCCCCGAGCAGTACGTC. The encoded protein is CASSLNPPEQYV.

This clone appeared once. V and J are TRBV4-3 and TRBJ1-6; 9 bases map to TRBD1. The germline CDR1 and CDR2 sequences are LGHNA and YSLEER. This CDR3 comprises 16 residues. V gave up 6 bases and J gave up 4 bases; unmatched junction bases: 7. CDR3 region: CASRDTGQGYNSPLHF. In DNA form, the CDR3 reads TGCGCCAGCAGAGACACGGGACAGGGTTATAATTCACCCCTCCACTTT.

The genes are TRBV21-1 and TRBJ2-1; the DNA was not used to check the table's D call, TRBD2. TRBV21-1 is an annotated pseudogene. This CDR3 spans 17 amino acids. CDR3 loop: CASSKVGGTDKHNEQFF. DNA for the CDR3: TGTGCCAGCAGCAAAGTGGGGGGGACCGATAAACACAATGAGCAGTTCTTC.

The rearrangement links TRBV29-1 to TRBJ2-3; D gene uncertain. Deletions cut 4 bases from V and 0 bases from J, with 11 bases between. The CDR3 is made up of 14 amino acids. Germline V CDR1 and CDR2: SQVTM, ANQGSEA. The CDR3 DNA reads TGCAGCGTTGTCTGGACCAGGAGCACAGATACGCAGTATTTT. Protein: CSVVWTRSTDTQYF.

The chain carries TRBV19 and TRBJ1-2, with D possibly TRBD1 on 5 matching bases. This CDR3 has 13 residues. V was cut by 10 bases and J by 8 bases, with 20 bases left in between. Germline V gives CDR1 LNHDA, CDR2 SQIVND (reference sequence). The CDR3 here is CATNLRDVPGYTF. The CDR3 DNA reads as TGTGCCACCAACCTAAGGGACGTGCCCGGCTACACCTTC.

The V gene is TRBV19, the J gene TRBJ2-3, with D unresolved. Trimming removed 3 bases at V and 1 base at J, with 8 bases between. The CDR3 totals 14 residues. Germline V gene lookup returns CDR1 LNHDA and CDR2 SQIVND (reference sequence). The CDR3 loop reads CASSMPGGTDTQYF. The CDR3 DNA reads TGTGCCAGTAGTATGCCAGGCGGCACAGATACGCAGTATTTT. Variable domain in full (rest from reference TRBV19 and TRBJ2-3): DGGITQSPKYLFRKEGQNVTLSCEQNLNHDAMYWYRQDPGQGLRLIYYSQIVNDFQKGDIAEGYSVSREKKESFPLTVTSAQKNPTAFYLCASSMPGGTDTQYFGPGTRLTVL.

The genes are TRBV5-6 and TRBJ2-7; TRBD2 is a possible D gene (5 bases). The CDR3 length is 12 residues. The germline CDR1 and CDR2 sequences are SGHDT and YYEEEE. V was shortened by 4 bases and J by 6 bases, with 11 bases between the two germline ends. The DNA of the CDR3 is TGTGCCAGCAGCAAGGGAGTGGGCGAGCAGTACGTC. It codes for CASSKGVGEQYV.

The CDR3 region has the DNA TGTGCCAGCAGAACTAGCGGGGGGGCCAAAAACATTCAGTACTTC. Translated, it gives CASRTSGGAKNIQYF. The chain has TRBV6-5 and TRBJ2-4, with 12 bases aligning to TRBD2. Germline CDR1 reads MNHEY; CDR2 reads SVGAGI. The CDR3 contains 15 residues. The V gene end was trimmed by 6 bases and the J gene end by 1 base; junction bases not matched to a gene: 1.

The chain uses TRBV27 and TRBJ1-5; TRBD1 agrees at 8 bases. Looked up from germline, CDR1 is MNHEY and CDR2 is SMNVEV (reference sequence). The V gene end was trimmed by 10 bases and the J gene end by 3 bases; junction bases not matched to a gene: 8. The CDR3 extends over 14 amino acids. This CDR3 reads CATAGQGVNQPQHF. The DNA of the CDR3 is TGTGCCACCGCCGGACAGGGTGTCAATCAGCCCCAGCATTTT.

Only one count was recorded for this clone. The chain is built from TRBV19 and TRBJ2-1, with 13 bases identical to TRBD2. Germline V gives CDR1 LNHDA, CDR2 SQIVND (reference sequence). The ends lost 7 bases at V and 0 bases at J; junction bases unmatched: 6. The CDR3 runs to 17 residues. The CDR3 loop reads CASTLGLAGSSYNEQFF. The CDR3 DNA follows: TGTGCCAGTACTCTGGGACTAGCGGGAAGCTCCTACAATGAGCAGTTCTTC.

This chain uses TRBV5-1 with TRBJ1-1; TRBD1 might be the D (6 bases). CDR1 and CDR2 from the germline V gene are SGHRS and YFSETQ. The V and J ends lost 4 bases and 6 bases respectively, with 22 bases between them. The CDR3 contains 16 residues. The CDR3 here is CASSIVPQGDISEAFF. CDR3 in DNA: TGCGCCAGCAGCATAGTGCCACAGGGCGATATCTCTGAAGCTTTCTTT.

The chain recombines TRBV25-1 with TRBJ2-6, with D hard to call. CDR1 is MGHDK and CDR2 is SYGVNS in the germline V gene. The V and J ends lost 4 bases and 0 bases respectively, with 4 bases between them. This CDR3 is built from 14 residues. The CDR3 is CASSASSGANVLTF. The CDR3 DNA follows: TGTGCCAGCAGTGCTAGCTCTGGGGCCAACGTCCTGACTTTC. Based on the CDR3 plus reference TRBV25-1 and TRBJ2-6, the full variable domain is EADIYQTPRYLVIGTGKKITLECSQTMGHDKMYWYQQDPGMELHLIHYSYGVNSTEKGDLSSESTVSRIRTEHFPLTLESARPSHTSQYLCASSASSGANVLTFGAGSRLTVL.

A single count supports this clone. This chain connects TRBV20-1 to TRBJ2-2; either TRBD1 or TRBD2 may fit D (5 bases each). Trimming shortened V by 3 bases and J by 7 bases, and 9 bases separated the two germline ends. CDR1 and CDR2 (germline): DFQATT, SNEGSKA (reference sequence). The CDR3 totals 12 residues. This CDR3 is CSASEGSGELFF. The CDR3 DNA sequence: TGCAGTGCTAGTGAGGGGAGCGGGGAGCTGTTTTTT.

The chain combines TRBV5-1 with TRBJ1-4, with a tentative D call TRBD1 (6 bases). CDR3 size: 15 residues. Trimming shortened V by 1 base and J by 2 bases, and 9 bases separated the two germline ends. Per the germline V gene, CDR1 is SGHRS and CDR2 is YFSETQ. The CDR3 DNA follows: TGCGCCAGCAGCTTGATCGGGGGCACTAATGAAAAACTGTTTTTT. This codes for CASSLIGGTNEKLFF.

The rearrangement joins TRBV12-3 or TRBV12-4 to TRBJ1-2; a weak D match, TRBD1 (5 bases). V lost 9 bases and J lost 2, with 13 bases in between. CDR3 length: 13 residues. CDR3: CASSDTLNYGYTF. The CDR3 DNA follows: TGTGCCAGTTCGGACACCTTAAACTATGGCTACACCTTC.

This clone was counted once. CDR3 residues: CASSIFSAGDNYGYTF. DNA for the CDR3: TGTGCCAGTAGTATTTTCTCGGCAGGAGATAACTATGGCTACACCTTC. The V call is TRBV19, the J call TRBJ1-2; no definite D call. The CDR3 extends over 16 amino acids. V was clipped by 3 bases and J by 1 base, with 15 bases between them. The germline gives CDR1 LNHDA, CDR2 SQIVND (reference sequence).

J is TRBJ1-2 and V is TRBV20-1; D remains ambiguous. Trimming left V 6 bases short and J 8 bases short, with 10 bases between. This CDR3 is 10 amino acids long. Germline CDR1 DFQATT, CDR2 SNEGSKA (reference sequence). For the CDR3, the DNA is TGCAGTGCCCAAGCGACGGGCTACACCTTC. This translates into CSAQATGYTF.

The gene calls are TRBV4-1 and TRBJ1-1, with unresolved D. The V and J ends lost 1 base and 2 bases respectively, with 8 bases between them. Germline V lookup: CDR1 MGHRA, CDR2 YSYEKL. The CDR3 contains 14 residues. The CDR3 here is CASSQVPANTEAFF. CDR3 DNA: TGCGCCAGCAGCCAAGTCCCGGCTAACACTGAAGCTTTCTTT.

The chain is built from TRBV11-1 and TRBJ2-1, with 9 bases that match TRBD2. The CDR3 is 15 amino acids. Germline V lookup: CDR1 SGHAT, CDR2 FQDESV (reference sequence). The V segment lost 2 bases and the J segment 9 bases; nucleotides outside the gene matches: 8. In DNA form, the CDR3 reads TGTGCCAGCAGCTTACCGGCGGGGGGGCCAATTGAGCAGTTCTTC. Translating gives CASSLPAGGPIEQFF. Using reference TRBV11-1 and TRBJ2-1 for the parts outside the CDR3, the full variable domain is EAEVAQSPRYKITEKSQAVAFWCDPISGHATLYWYRQILGQGPELLVQFQDESVVDDSQLPKDRFSAERLKGVDSTLKIQPAELGDSAMYLCASSLPAGGPIEQFFGPGTRLTVL.

The gene calls are TRBV6-5 and TRBJ1-1; D gene uncertain. Germline V lookup: CDR1 MNHEY, CDR2 SVGAGI. This CDR3 comprises 13 residues. The ends were cut back, 1 base at V and 6 bases at J, with 9 bases in the middle. This CDR3 reads CASSYLGDPEAFF. In DNA form, the CDR3 reads TGTGCCAGCAGTTACTTGGGTGACCCTGAAGCTTTCTTT.

The chain employs TRBV18 and TRBJ2-2, with D maybe TRBD1 (6 bases). Trimming stripped 5 bases from V and 3 bases from J, with 13 bases between. The CDR3 is 15 residues long. The V gene's germline CDR1 is KGHSH and CDR2 LQKENI. The CDR3 sequence: CASSSTQGDTGELFF. CDR3 DNA sequence: TGTGCCAGCTCATCGACACAGGGAGACACCGGGGAGCTGTTTTTT.

The CDR3 sequence is CASSGQRYTEAFF. CDR3 nucleotides: TGTGCCAGCAGTGGACAGAGATACACTGAAGCTTTCTTT. V is TRBV12-3 or TRBV12-4 and J is TRBJ1-1, with a tentative D call TRBD1 (6 bases). Trimming took off 5 bases at V and 3 bases at J, with 10 bases between the two ends. The CDR3 is 13 amino acids.

V usage is TRBV23-1 and J usage is TRBJ2-1; D perhaps matches TRBD1 (6 bases). TRBV23-1 is given ORF status, its function remaining uncertain. V was trimmed by 0 bases and J by 2 bases, leaving 14 bases between them. The CDR3 sequence is 17 residues long. In DNA form, the CDR3 reads TGCGCCAGCAGTCAATCTGTATGGGACACCGCCTACAATGAGCAGTTCTTC. It encodes CASSQSVWDTAYNEQFF.

This chain links TRBV6-8 with TRBJ1-4; tentative D call: TRBD1 (5 bases). The CDR3 has 16 amino acids. With 1 base removed from V and 8 bases from J, the gap between germline ends came to 17 bases. Germline V CDR1 and CDR2: MNHGY, SAAAGT. The CDR3 region is CASSYFWAGLLEKLFF. CDR3 DNA: TGTGCCAGCAGTTACTTCTGGGCAGGGCTTTTGGAAAAACTGTTTTTT.

This clone was detected ten times or more. The sample holds other DNA sequences that translate to the same CDR3. The rearrangement links TRBV6-5 to TRBJ1-5; D is uncertain. V gave up 2 bases and J gave up 5 bases, with 7 bases separating them. The length of the CDR3 is 13 residues. Per germline, CDR1 MNHEY and CDR2 SVGAGI. CDR3 amino acids: CASSYRGYQPQHF. The CDR3 DNA follows: TGTGCCAGCAGTTACCGGGGTTATCAGCCCCAGCATTTT.